Listed below are T cell receptor beta chains from one sample, sequenced in a study of blood T cell repertoires in COVID-19. The repertoire was sequenced with immunoSEQ multiplex PCR; TCRdb's copy has only in-frame clones and lacks some. The table lists around 220,000 clones, around 87% of them singletons, with over 12% in the top ten. Sequencing was performed on PBMCs or T cells enriched from blood (not recorded which). All receptors come from a young man who had been exposed to COVID-19. Each CDR3 is given with its conserved first and last residue. A D gene is named only where the DNA matches it firmly. A row's size may be missing; if present it is once, few, many or a size class.

TRBJ1-2 TRBV4-2 - TRBD1 TGTGCCAGCAGCCAAGCAGGGGGCGACTATGGCTACACCTTC CASSQAGGDYGYTF
TRBJ1-2 TRBV5-4 - TRBD1 TGTGCCAGCAGCGGGCCGGGACAGGGGGCCCATGGCTACACCTTC CASSGPGQGAHGYTF
TRBJ1-2 TRBV6-5 - - TGTGCCAGCACCCCGGGGTCCGGCGGCTACACCTTC CASTPGSGGYTF
TRBJ2-3 TRBV5-5 - - TGTGCCAGCAGCAGGACCGGGACTTCCGAGTCAGATACGCAGTATTTT CASSRTGTSESDTQYF
TRBJ2-3 TRBV4-1 - - TGCGCCAGCAGCCAAGATGGCGGGGCATCAGATACGCAGTATTTT CASSQDGGASDTQYF
TRBJ1-2 TRBV5-1 - TRBD1 TGCGCCAGCAGCACGGGTAGGGGGACAGGGGTCTATGGCTACACCTTC CASSTGRGTGVYGYTF
TRBJ2-3 TRBV6-5 - TRBD1 TGTGCCAGCAGGGAGACAGGGGGTGATGACGATACGCAGTATTTT CASRETGGDDDTQYF
TRBJ2-5 TRBV7-9 - - TGTGCCAGCAGCTGGGGAGCGAGGAAAATCCAAGAGACCCAGTACTTC CASSWGARKIQETQYF
TRBJ2-5 TRBV15 once - TGTGCCACCAGCAGAGGTCGGGAGACCCAGTACTTC CATSRGRETQYF
TRBJ1-1 TRBV27 - - TGTGCCAGCAGTTTACAGACTAGTCTGGGCTCAGCTTTCTTT CASSLQTSLGSAFF
TRBJ1-5 TRBV11-2 many - TGTGCCAGCAGCTTGGAGAGACATCAGCCCCAGCATTTT CASSLERHQPQHF
TRBJ2-7 TRBV5-4 - - TGTGCCAGCAGTACCCATTGGCAGGGGCCCTCCTACGAGCAGTACTTC CASSTHWQGPSYEQYF
TRBJ1-1 TRBV4-3 few - TGCGCCAGCAGCCTAAGCCGGGGGAACACTGAAGCTTTCTTT CASSLSRGNTEAFF
TRBJ1-2 TRBV4-1 - - TGCGCCAGCAGCCAAGATGAGGAAGCTAACTATGGCTACACCTTC CASSQDEEANYGYTF
TRBJ2-7 TRBV18 - - TGTGCCAGCTCACCTCGAGGGGGGGTCGTCTACGAGCAGTACTTC CASSPRGGVVYEQYF
TRBJ2-1 TRBV20-1 - - TGCAGTGCTAGAGATCGGTATGAGCAGTTCTTC CSARDRYEQFF
TRBJ1-5 TRBV30 once - TGTGCCTGGGGAACAGGGATGGAACAGCCCCAGCATTTT CAWGTGMEQPQHF
TRBJ2-6 TRBV2 - - TGTGCCAGCAGCGAACCCGGGGTTCGCAGCTCTGGGGCCAACGTCCTGACTTTC CASSEPGVRSSGANVLTF
TRBJ2-7 TRBV5-1 - TRBD2 TGCGCCAGCAGCCAAACGTCCGGGACTAGCGGGGGCGAGCAGTACTTC CASSQTSGTSGGEQYF
TRBJ1-1 TRBV28 - - TGTGCCAGCAGTTCTCCCCTCCGTGGAGGTTTCGGATTTAGGGCTTTCTTT CASSSPLRGGFGFRAFF
TRBJ2-3 TRBV3-1/TRBV3-2 - TRBD2 TGTGCCAGCAGCCAAGAGCTAGCGGGGGGCTGGACAGATACGCAGTATTTT CASSQELAGGWTDTQYF
TRBJ2-3 TRBV12-3/TRBV12-4 - - TGTGCCAGCACCCCCGGGACAACGCAGTATTTT CASTPGTTQYF
TRBJ1-3 TRBV6-5 - - TGTGCCATCCGAACAACAGGTCGGAGAAACACCATATATTTT CAIRTTGRRNTIYF
TRBJ2-3 TRBV12-3/TRBV12-4 - - TGTGCCAGCAGTCAACACCGCACAGATACGCAGTATTTT CASSQHRTDTQYF
TRBJ1-2 TRBV4-1 - TRBD1 TGCGCCAGCAGCCAAGGAGGGACAGTCTATGGCTACACCTTC CASSQGGTVYGYTF
TRBJ1-5 TRBV2 once - TGTGCCAGCAATACAGGTGGCAATCAGCCCCAGCATTTT CASNTGGNQPQHF
TRBJ2-5 TRBV5-6 once TRBD1 TGTGCCAGCAACACGGGACAGGGAGCGACGAGCGTAGAGACCCAGTACTTC CASNTGQGATSVETQYF
TRBJ1-6 TRBV4-2 - TRBD1 TGTGCCAGCAGCCAAGGGGACAGCTACTCACCCCTCCACTTT CASSQGDSYSPLHF
TRBJ1-3 TRBV4-1 - - TGCGCCAGCAGCCAATTGCGGGAGGTCGGAAACACCATATATTTT CASSQLREVGNTIYF
TRBJ1-1 TRBV7-2 - TRBD1 TGTGCCAGCAGCATAACCTCCGGGACAGGGAACACTGAAGCTTTCTTT CASSITSGTGNTEAFF
TRBJ2-2 TRBV29-1 - TRBD2 TGCAGCGTTAGTACTAGCGGGGGAATTTGGACCGGGGAGCTGTTTTTT CSVSTSGGIWTGELFF
TRBJ2-1 TRBV7-2 - - TGTGCCAGCAGCCCTCTCTACAATGAGCAGTTCTTC CASSPLYNEQFF
TRBJ2-3 TRBV15 - - TGTGCCACCAGCCTAGGTCCCGATGATACGCAGTATTTT CATSLGPDDTQYF
TRBJ2-7 TRBV6-1 - TRBD2 TGTGCCAGCAGTGAACAGGCGGGGGGGTCTCAGAACGAGCAGTACTTC CASSEQAGGSQNEQYF
TRBJ2-7 TRBV30 - - TGTGCCTGGAGTGCCATCTACGAGCAGTACTTC CAWSAIYEQYF
TRBJ2-1 TRBV4-3 - TRBD2 TGCGCCAGCAGCCAACTACTAGCGGGGGGAGTCGATGAGCAGTTCTTC CASSQLLAGGVDEQFF
TRBJ2-7 TRBV15 once TRBD1 TGTGCCACCAGCAGAGAGGCAGGGGGCTGGAACGAGCAGTACTTC CATSREAGGWNEQYF
TRBJ2-1 TRBV2 - TRBD2 TGTGCCAGCAAAACTAGCGGGGTGTCTAATGAGCAGTTCTTC CASKTSGVSNEQFF
TRBJ1-2 TRBV5-1 - - TGCGCCAGCAGCTTGGGGACAGCCATCGATGGCTACACCTTC CASSLGTAIDGYTF
TRBJ1-2 TRBV5-5 - TRBD1 TGTGCCAGCAGCTCCGCCGGGACAGTCACCTATGGCTACACCTTC CASSSAGTVTYGYTF
TRBJ2-3 TRBV7-3 - - TGTGCCAGCAGCTCGCGACTTACAGATACGCAGTATTTT CASSSRLTDTQYF
TRBJ2-1 TRBV5-6 - TRBD2 TGTGCCAGCAGCTTGTTGCGGGGGAAGGATGAGCAGTTCTTC CASSLLRGKDEQFF
TRBJ1-2 TRBV23-1 - - TGCGCCAGCACTAAAAATAGGGGTGAAGGGGGCTATGGCTACACCTTC CASTKNRGEGGYGYTF
TRBJ2-1 TRBV5-1 - TRBD2 TGCGCCAGCAGCACGGGACTAGCGGGGGGGCCGTATAATGAGCAGTTCTTC CASSTGLAGGPYNEQFF
TRBJ2-7 TRBV12-2 - - TGTGCAAGTCGCCCCCCCCAGGCAGTCTCCGAGCAGTACTTC CASRPPQAVSEQYF
TRBJ2-6 TRBV4-3 - - TGCGCCAGCAGCCTTGGAGGCTCTGGGGCCAACGTCCTGACTTTC CASSLGGSGANVLTF
TRBJ2-2 TRBV25-1 - - TGTGCCAGCAGCGGTCTGAACACCGGGGAGCTGTTTTTT CASSGLNTGELFF
TRBJ1-3 TRBV19 - - TGTGCTATCCGGGGGGGCTCTGGAAACACCATATATTTT CAIRGGSGNTIYF
TRBJ2-5 TRBV15 - - TGTGCCACCAGCAGGGTGGCCGAAGAGACCCAGTACTTC CATSRVAEETQYF
TRBJ1-3 TRBV2 - - TGTGCCAGCAGGGGGACAACTGGAAACACCATATATTTT CASRGTTGNTIYF
TRBJ1-5 TRBV9 few TRBD1 TGTGCCAGCAGCCCTCGGACAGGGGTCGATCAGCCCCAGCATTTT CASSPRTGVDQPQHF
TRBJ1-2 TRBV3-1/TRBV3-2 - TRBD1 TGTGCCAGCAGCCAAGTACAGGGGTATGGCTACACCTTC CASSQVQGYGYTF